This TCR beta chain was recovered during a study of siplizumab effects on memory and regulatory T cells. The CDR3 length is 17 residues. Germline V gene sequence: CDR1 SGHVS, CDR2 FQNEAQ. With 1 base removed from V and 0 bases from J, the gap between germline ends came to 13 bases. Profiling relied on immunoSEQ multiplex PCR, and the TCRdb table lists in-frame clones only, not all of them. The repertoire consists of some 100,000 clones, with over 90% occurring once and the leading ten covering 9.5% to 15%. For this clone: The antigen is not known.

Broader study findings: Most proliferating CD4+ or CD8+ clones, roughly 75-95%, had no naive or memory assignment. Suppressive capability of dividing Tregs from siplizumab cultures went unverified. Alloreactive sequences traceable to unstimulated CD4+ memory cells were significantly reduced by siplizumab. Naive T cell populations appeared to exhibit greater diversity than memory cells and appeared to be major alloresponse contributors.

The material sequenced was non-Treg CD4+ T cells sorted from blood. The rearrangement uses TRBV7-8 and TRBJ1-5; the D is unclear. The TCR sequence derives from a human donor in good health. The CDR3 is CASSLVVSELSNQPQHF. DNA for the CDR3: TGTGCCAGCAGCTTAGTAGTGTCAGAACTTAGCAATCAGCCCCAGCATTTT.